This is a list of T cell receptor beta chains from one sample in a study of T cell repertoires in cytomegalovirus infection. In TCRdb, the reads were re-called with MiXCR into one record per CDR3 protein. The sample includes about 160,000 distinct CDR3 sequences, 17% of them seen just once. The sample consisted of CD8+ T cells from PBMCs. The receptor source for this set is a human donor in good health (CMV status not recorded). Some clones in this sample may be carry-over from other donors' samples. Both conserved end residues are trimmed from each CDR3.

>TRBV11-2
ASSLVFMGAGAF
>TRBV28
ASSSALRDSDPTQY
>TRBV7-9
ASSSTGRDTEAF
>TRBV20-1
SALQGGAQSQPQH
>TRBV20-1
SARRGLAGVPGVYNEQF
>TRBV7-2
ASNLVGGGHYEQY
>TRBV7-3
ASSPTGGRGYT
>TRBV7-9
ASSLERQGPYGYT
>TRBV6-2/TRBV6-3
ASSPRGHTEAF
>TRBV6-6
ASWGADEKLF
>TRBV7-2
ASRPRQGLSKF
>TRBV7-8
ASSLARGDTQY
>TRBV6-8
ASSYSQGYYDNEQF
>TRBV3-1
ASSQEGLALGEQY
>TRBV5-1
ASSPTRGLSNYGYT
>TRBV4-3
ASSQGGGYTYEQY
>TRBV6-4
ASSQRANNEQF
>TRBV7-9
ASSWTDPEGYT
>TRBV5-5
ASSSQGTPLPWGYT
>TRBV7-2
ASSLGVGSSYEQY
>TRBV20-1
SAREGQGSVNYGYT
>TRBV6-6
ASSSQDGSYEQY
>TRBV27
ASSLRSYNQPQH
>TRBV4-1
ASSLDRSGANVLT
>TRBV12-3/TRBV12-4
ASSTAGGQPQH
>TRBV6-2/TRBV6-3
ASSSGLYTGELF
>TRBV7-6
ASSLAGQGPYEQY
>TRBV28
ASSLISKDEQY
>TRBV28
ASSLSRGRMYGYT
>TRBV7-2
ASSEKDNRGNEQF
>TRBV25-1
DSSSGTTGYT
>TRBV6-5
ASSQDPPPNTEAF
>TRBV6-5
ASSPQGAEAF
>TRBV25-1
ASQDRANSPLH
>TRBV7-9
ASSLQGSATNEKLF
>TRBV7-8
ASSLRVAGGRSTDTQY
>TRBV6-6
AVLLAGRVDTQY
>TRBV27
ASNIGGEQY
>TRBV7-6
ASSLVQTGTDTQY
>TRBV7-8
ASSLVLGGNTGELF
>TRBV4-1
ASSQTGLNEKLF
>TRBV11-2
ASSPGSGGSYNEQF
>TRBV10-3
AISEYRPISGNTIY
>TRBV7-9
ASSEMVGGNNEQF
>TRBV7-2
ATGQGAGEQY
>TRBV20-1
SAPTEDSKYEQY